This T cell receptor beta chain was identified in a study of molecular identifiers for immune sequencing clone quantification. Overall study: Sequencing covered four of five parts into which replicate RNA from about 20,000 or 100,000 naive CD8 cells was split.

Via MiXCR, TCRdb re-called the PCR reads, giving one row per CDR3 protein. The table lists approximately 670,000 distinct CDR3 sequences, 15% to 20% of them singletons. The length of the CDR3 is 17 residues. The ends were cut back, 7 bases at V and 2 bases at J, with 21 bases in the middle. Germline lookup yields CDR1 SNHLY and CDR2 FYNNEI. About this clonotype itself: A much larger clone lies a single base off, so this may be a read error.

V gene TRBV2 combines with J gene TRBJ1-3; D call uncertain. The receptor comes from a human donor in good health. Some libraries in this study had Jurkat cell RNA spiked in. The sample was naive CD8+ T cells from blood, with Jurkat cell RNA spiked in. Subset specified: FACS-sorted CD8+CD4-CCR7+CD45RA+ naive T cells. The CDR3 DNA is TGTGCCAGCAAGCCCCTCGAGTCGACTAGCCCTGGAAACACCATATATTTT. Amino acid sequence: CASKPLESTSPGNTIYF.